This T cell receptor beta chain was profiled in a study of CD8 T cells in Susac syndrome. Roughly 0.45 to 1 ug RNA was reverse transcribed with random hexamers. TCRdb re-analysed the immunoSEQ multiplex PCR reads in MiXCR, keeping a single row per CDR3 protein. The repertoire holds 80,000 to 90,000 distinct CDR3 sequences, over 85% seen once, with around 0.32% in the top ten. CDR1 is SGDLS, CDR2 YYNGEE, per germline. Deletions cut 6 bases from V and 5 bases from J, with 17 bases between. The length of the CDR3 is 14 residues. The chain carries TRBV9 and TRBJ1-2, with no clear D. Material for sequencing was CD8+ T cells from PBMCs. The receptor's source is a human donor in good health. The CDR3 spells CASNDGEDSYGYTF. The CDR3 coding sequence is TGTGCCAGCAACGACGGGGAGGATTCGTATGGCTACACCTTC. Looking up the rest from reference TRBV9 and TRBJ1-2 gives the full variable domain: DSGVTQTPKHLITATGQRVTLRCSPRSGDLSVYWYQQSLDQGLQFLIQYYNGEERAKGNILERFSAQQFPDLHSELNLSSLELGDSALYFCASNDGEDSYGYTFGSGTRLTVV.